A single sample gave rise to the 14 T cell receptor beta chains below, sequenced in a study of metastatic and nonmetastatic thyroid tumors. TCRdb reanalyzed the PCR reads with MiXCR. The repertoire has approximately 65,000 clones, approximately 4% of them found once; the top ten carry 20% to 25%. Before thyroid surgery, none of the patients had received any treatment. The sample taken for sequencing was blood. All receptors come from a female donor with papillary thyroid cancer or a benign thyroid nodule (not recorded which). Some clones in this sample may be carry-over from other donors' samples.

As concerns this clone: Distinct nucleotide sequences in the sample also encode this CDR3. The chain is built from TRBV18 and TRBJ2-7; D unresolved. Germline V gene sequence: CDR1 KGHSH, CDR2 LQKENI. V was clipped by 6 bases and J by 0 bases, with 18 bases between them. This CDR3 is built from 16 residues. The CDR3 sequence is CASSAIYSQVSYEQYF. CDR3 in DNA: TGTGCCAGCTCGGCCATTTATAGTCAGGTCTCCTACGAGCAGTACTTC. Combining the CDR3 with reference TRBV18 and TRBJ2-7 gives the whole variable domain NAGVMQNPRHLVRRRGQEARLRCSPMKGHSHVYWYRQLPEEGLKFMVYLQKENIIDESGMPKERFSAEFPKEGPSILRIQQVVRGDSAAYFCASSAIYSQVSYEQYFGPGTRLTVT.

This clone was found a few times. The CDR3 bases are TGCAGTGCTAGATTCCTCGATTGCTACACCTTC. This translates into CSARFLDCYTF. J is TRBJ1-2 and V is TRBV20-1; D unresolved. V lost 2 bases and J lost 9, with 10 bases in between. The CDR3 runs 11 residues. CDR1 and CDR2 from the germline V gene are DFQATT and SNEGSKA (reference sequence).

This clone was detected ten times or more. This specimen includes other DNA sequences encoding the same CDR3. The rearrangement uses TRBV7-8 and TRBJ1-2; 7 nucleotides line up with TRBD1. Germline CDR1 and CDR2: SGHVS and FQNEAQ. CDR3 size: 15 residues. V was clipped by 5 bases and J by 3 bases; unmatched bases: 9. The CDR3 nucleotides are TGTGCCAGCAGCCTCCGGACAGGACCCTACTATGGCTACACCTTC. It codes for CASSLRTGPYYGYTF.

The rearrangement links TRBV7-2 to TRBJ1-2, with TRBD1 matching over 8 bases. The CDR3 totals 16 residues. The V segment lost 6 bases and the J segment 3 bases; nucleotides outside the gene matches: 12. Germline CDR1 SGHTA, CDR2 FQGNSA. The CDR3 region is CASREGPGGADYGYTF. The CDR3 region has the DNA TGTGCCAGCAGGGAGGGGCCAGGGGGCGCAGACTATGGCTACACCTTC.

Ten or more counts support this clone. This chain joins TRBV5-1 and TRBJ2-7, with 13 bases aligning to TRBD2. CDR3 length equals 16 residues. After removal of 2 bases from V and 5 bases from J, the junction contained 7 bases not matched to a gene. Germline values: CDR1 SGHRS, CDR2 YFSETQ. The DNA for the CDR3 is TGCGCCAGCAGCTTACTAGCGGGAGGGCCGGTACACGAGCAGTACTTC. Protein sequence: CASSLLAGGPVHEQYF.

The table lists this clone with many counts. Other DNA sequences in the same sample also yield this CDR3. This chain connects TRBV5-1 to TRBJ2-5; no firm D call. The CDR3 is 14 residues long. V shed 5 bases and J shed 1 base, with 12 bases lying between them. The germline CDR1 and CDR2 sequences are SGHRS and YFSETQ. The DNA for the CDR3 is TGCGCCAGCAGTTCCGGTGGGTCCCAAGAGACCCAGTACTTC. Protein sequence: CASSSGGSQETQYF.

This clone was counted many times. The same CDR3 is also encoded by other DNA sequences in this sample. The chain employs TRBV19 and TRBJ2-7, with 13 bases that match TRBD2. This CDR3 comprises 17 residues. Germline V gives CDR1 LNHDA, CDR2 SQIVND (reference sequence). The junction had 9 bases not matched to a gene; V was cut back by 5 bases and J by 2 bases. The CDR3 sequence is CASSARAGTSGTYEQYF. The CDR3 region has the DNA TGTGCCAGTAGTGCCCGGGCAGGGACTAGCGGGACCTACGAGCAGTACTTC.

The chain links TRBV4-1 to TRBJ2-1; 9 positions match TRBD2. The CDR3 length is 17 residues. Germline values: CDR1 MGHRA, CDR2 YSYEKL. J was trimmed by 6 bases and V by 0 bases; bases with no gene match: 9. In nucleotides, the CDR3 is TGCGCCAGCAGCCAAGATCCCGCGGGAGGGCCCACCAATGAGCAGTTCTTC. It translates to CASSQDPAGGPTNEQFF.

Points on this clone: A much larger clone lies one base from this, so it may be a read error. This same CDR3 is encoded by further DNA sequences in the sample. The chain has TRBV4-1 and TRBJ1-1; no definite D call. Per the germline V gene, CDR1 is MGHRA and CDR2 is YSYEKL. The CDR3 is 14 amino acids. CDR3 protein: CASSRPDLNTEAFF. DNA for the CDR3: TGCGCCAGTAGCCGCCCGGACCTGAACACTGAAGCTTTCTTT.

This clone came up many times. In nucleotides, the CDR3 is TGCGCCAGCAGCCAAAGAGTGGCCTCTACCAACTCCTACGAGCAGTACTTC. Its protein is CASSQRVASTNSYEQYF. This chain links TRBV4-1 with TRBJ2-7; the D is unclear. V dropped 2 bases and J dropped 0 bases, with 17 bases sitting between them. Germline lookup yields CDR1 MGHRA and CDR2 YSYEKL. The CDR3 runs to 17 residues.

Ten or more counts support this clone. The V call is TRBV7-2, the J call TRBJ1-1; no reliable D call. Per the germline V gene, CDR1 is SGHTA and CDR2 is FQGNSA. This CDR3 has 13 amino acids. Trimming took off 3 bases at V and 7 bases at J, with 12 bases between the two ends. The CDR3 loop reads CASSFQEQNEAFF. The CDR3, as DNA: TGTGCCAGCAGCTTTCAGGAGCAAAATGAAGCTTTCTTT.

This clone has just a few counts. An end of the junction does not agree with germline; a read error may underlie this. This chain connects TRBV28 to TRBJ1-5; D remains unclear. Germline V lookup: CDR1 MDHEN, CDR2 SYDVKM. There are 15 residues in the CDR3. CDR3 in amino acids: CASSAVLGGNHPQHF. The CDR3, as DNA: TGTGCCAGCTCGGCGGTCCTGGGAGGCAATCATCCCCAGCATTTT.

This clone came up many times. This chain links TRBV30 with TRBJ1-6; D uncertain. Trimming pared 0 bases from V and 6 bases from J, leaving 9 bases between. This CDR3 is 14 amino acids long. CDR1 is GTSNPN and CDR2 is SVGIG in the germline V gene (reference sequence). The CDR3 loop reads CAWSVPRINSPLHF. CDR3 coding DNA: TGTGCCTGGAGTGTACCACGGATTAATTCACCCCTCCACTTT.

This clone was detected many times. V usage is TRBV7-2 and J usage is TRBJ2-7, with D unclear. Germline V gene data show CDR1 as SGHTA and CDR2 as FQGNSA. The CDR3 consists of 18 residues. V gave up 5 bases and J gave up 5 bases, with 28 bases separating them. The CDR3 is CASSTTPGRYSFPDEQYF. The CDR3 DNA reads TGTGCCAGCAGCACCACCCCCGGCCGCTACTCCTTTCCTGACGAGCAGTACTTC.